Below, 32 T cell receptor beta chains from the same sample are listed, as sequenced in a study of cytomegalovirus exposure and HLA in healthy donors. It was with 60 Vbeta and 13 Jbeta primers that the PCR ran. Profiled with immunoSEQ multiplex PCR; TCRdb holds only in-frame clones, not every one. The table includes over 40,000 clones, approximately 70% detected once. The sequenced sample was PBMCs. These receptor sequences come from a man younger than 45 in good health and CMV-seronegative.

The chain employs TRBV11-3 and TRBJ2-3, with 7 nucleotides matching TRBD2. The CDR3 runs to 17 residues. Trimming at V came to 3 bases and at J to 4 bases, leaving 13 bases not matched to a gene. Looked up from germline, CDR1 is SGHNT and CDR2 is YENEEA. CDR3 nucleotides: TGTGCCAGCAGCTTGCCTAGCGGACCTCCTGGCGCAGATACGCAGTATTTT. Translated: CASSLPSGPPGADTQYF. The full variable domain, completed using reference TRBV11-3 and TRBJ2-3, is EAGVVQSPRYKIIEKKQPVAFWCNPISGHNTLYWYLQNLGQGPELLIRYENEEAVDDSQLPKDRFSAERLKGVDSTLKIQPAELGDSAVYLCASSLPSGPPGADTQYFGPGTRLTVL.

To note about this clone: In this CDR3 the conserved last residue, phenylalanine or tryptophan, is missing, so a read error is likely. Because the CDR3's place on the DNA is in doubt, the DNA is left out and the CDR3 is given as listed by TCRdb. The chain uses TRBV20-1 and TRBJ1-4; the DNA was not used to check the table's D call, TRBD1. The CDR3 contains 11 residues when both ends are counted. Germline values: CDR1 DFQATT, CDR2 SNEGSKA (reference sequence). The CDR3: CSANVGTGGTM.

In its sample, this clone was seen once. CDR3 sequence reads: CASSRFPGQEDGYTF. CDR3 DNA sequence: TGTGCCAGCAGCAGGTTTCCGGGACAGGAAGATGGCTACACCTTC. This chain uses TRBV5-5 with TRBJ1-2; 8 bases are a match to TRBD1. The CDR3 is 15 amino acids. Trimming at V came to 4 bases and at J to 6 bases, leaving 11 bases not matched to a gene. In germline, CDR1 is SGHKS, CDR2 YYEKEE (reference sequence). The variable domain in full, with the rest retrieved from reference TRBV5-5 and TRBJ1-2, is DAGVTQSPTHLIKTRGQQVTLRCSPISGHKSVSWYQQVLGQGPQFIFQYYEKEERGRGNFPDRFSARQFPNYSSELNVNALLLGDSALYLCASSRFPGQEDGYTFGSGTRLTVV.

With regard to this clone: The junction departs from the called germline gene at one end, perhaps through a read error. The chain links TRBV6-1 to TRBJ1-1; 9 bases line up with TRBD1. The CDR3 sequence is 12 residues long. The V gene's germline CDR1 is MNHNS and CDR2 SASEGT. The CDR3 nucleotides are TGCGCCGCCGGGACAGGGAGACCTGAAGCTTTCTTT. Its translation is CAAGTGRPEAFF.

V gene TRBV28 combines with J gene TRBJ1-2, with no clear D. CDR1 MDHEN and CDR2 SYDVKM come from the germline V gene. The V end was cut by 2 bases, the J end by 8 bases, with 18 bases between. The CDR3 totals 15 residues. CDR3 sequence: CASSLRRPVVRGYTF. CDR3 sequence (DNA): TGTGCCAGCAGTTTAAGACGGCCGGTTGTGAGGGGCTACACCTTC.

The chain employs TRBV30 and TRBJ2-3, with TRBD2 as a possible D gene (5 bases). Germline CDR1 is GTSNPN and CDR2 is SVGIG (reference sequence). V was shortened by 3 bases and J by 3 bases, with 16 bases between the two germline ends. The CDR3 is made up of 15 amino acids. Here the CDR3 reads CAWSEPRGRTDTQYF. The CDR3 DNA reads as TGTGCCTGGAGCGAACCTCGGGGTCGGACAGATACGCAGTATTTT.

CDR3 region: CASSDIQGRGNTQYF. For the CDR3, the DNA is TGTGCCAGCAGTGACATACAAGGGCGGGGGAATACGCAGTATTTT. V is TRBV6-1 and J is TRBJ2-3; TRBD2 matches 7 bases. The CDR3 has 15 residues. From germline, CDR1 is MNHNS and CDR2 SASEGT. After removal of 3 bases from V and 7 bases from J, the junction contained 10 bases not matched to a gene.

The CDR3 loop is CASSYPGGPLHTQYF. CDR3 nucleotide sequence: TGTGCCAGCAGTTACCCAGGGGGCCCCCTCCATACGCAGTATTTT. The V and J genes are TRBV6-5 and TRBJ2-3, with 8 bases fitting TRBD1. Germline V gene sequence: CDR1 MNHEY, CDR2 SVGAGI. The ends lost 2 bases at V and 7 bases at J; junction bases unmatched: 8. This CDR3 has 15 residues.

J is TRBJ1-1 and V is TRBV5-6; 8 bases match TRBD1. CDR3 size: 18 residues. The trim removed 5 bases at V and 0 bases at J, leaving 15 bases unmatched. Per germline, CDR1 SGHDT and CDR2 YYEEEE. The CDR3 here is CASSRDRTRSLLNTEAFF. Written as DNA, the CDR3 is TGTGCCAGCAGTCGGGACAGGACACGCTCCCTCTTGAACACTGAAGCTTTCTTT.

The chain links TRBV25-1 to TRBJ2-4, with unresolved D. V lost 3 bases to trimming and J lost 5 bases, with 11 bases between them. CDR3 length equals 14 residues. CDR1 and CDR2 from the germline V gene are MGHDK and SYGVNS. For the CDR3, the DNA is TGTGCCAGCAGTGATTGGGCAGGTCAAAACATTCAGTACTTC. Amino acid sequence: CASSDWAGQNIQYF.

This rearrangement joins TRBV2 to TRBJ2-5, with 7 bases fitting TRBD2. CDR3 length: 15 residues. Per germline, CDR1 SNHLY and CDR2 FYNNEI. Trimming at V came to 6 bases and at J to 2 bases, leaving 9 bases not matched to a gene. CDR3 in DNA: TGTGCCAGCAGAGAGACGCCGGGACTACAAGAGACCCAGTACTTC. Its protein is CASRETPGLQETQYF. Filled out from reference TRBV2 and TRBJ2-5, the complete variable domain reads EPEVTQTPSHQVTQMGQEVILRCVPISNHLYFYWYRQILGQKVEFLVSFYNNEISEKSEIFDDQFSVERPDGSNFTLKIRSTKLEDSAMYFCASRETPGLQETQYFGPGTRLLVL.

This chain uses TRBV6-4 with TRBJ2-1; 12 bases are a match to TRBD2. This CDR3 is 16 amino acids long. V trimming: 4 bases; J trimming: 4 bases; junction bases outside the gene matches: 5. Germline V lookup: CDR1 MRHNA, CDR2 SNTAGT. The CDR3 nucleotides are TGTGCCAGCAGTGTTTTGACTAGCGGGGGATACAATGAGCAGTTCTTC. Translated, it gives CASSVLTSGGYNEQFF.

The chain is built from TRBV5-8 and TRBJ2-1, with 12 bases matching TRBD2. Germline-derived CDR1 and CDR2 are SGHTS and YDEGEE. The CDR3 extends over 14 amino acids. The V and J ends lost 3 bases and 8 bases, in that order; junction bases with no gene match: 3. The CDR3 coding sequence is TGTGCCAGCAGCTGGACTAGCGGGACCGATGAGCAGTTCTTC. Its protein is CASSWTSGTDEQFF.

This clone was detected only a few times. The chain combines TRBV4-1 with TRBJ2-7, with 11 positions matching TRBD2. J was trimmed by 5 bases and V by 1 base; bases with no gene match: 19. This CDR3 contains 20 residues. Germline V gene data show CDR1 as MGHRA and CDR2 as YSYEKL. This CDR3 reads CASSQASRVIAGGSFDEQYF. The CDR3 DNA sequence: TGCGCCAGCAGCCAAGCTAGCAGGGTAATAGCGGGAGGGTCTTTTGACGAGCAGTACTTC.

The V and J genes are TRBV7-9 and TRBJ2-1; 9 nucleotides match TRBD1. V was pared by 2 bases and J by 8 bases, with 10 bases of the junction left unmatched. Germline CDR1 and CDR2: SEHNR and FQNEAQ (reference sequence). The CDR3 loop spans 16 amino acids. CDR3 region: CASSLRGQGVRDEQFF. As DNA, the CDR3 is TGTGCCAGCAGCTTAAGGGGACAGGGAGTTAGGGATGAGCAGTTCTTC.

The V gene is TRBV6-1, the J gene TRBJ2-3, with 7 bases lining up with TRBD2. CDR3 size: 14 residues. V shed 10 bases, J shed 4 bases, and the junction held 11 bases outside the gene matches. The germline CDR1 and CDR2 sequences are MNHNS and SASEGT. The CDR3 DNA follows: TGTGCCACCTTGTTGACTAGCTTGCCAGATACGCAGTATTTT. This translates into CATLLTSLPDTQYF.

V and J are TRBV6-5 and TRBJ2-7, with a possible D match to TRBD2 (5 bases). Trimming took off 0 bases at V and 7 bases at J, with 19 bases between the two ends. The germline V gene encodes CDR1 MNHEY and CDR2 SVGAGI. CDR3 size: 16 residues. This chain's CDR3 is CASSYSRAGRDGEQYF. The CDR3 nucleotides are TGTGCCAGCAGTTACTCGAGGGCAGGCCGAGATGGGGAGCAGTACTTC.

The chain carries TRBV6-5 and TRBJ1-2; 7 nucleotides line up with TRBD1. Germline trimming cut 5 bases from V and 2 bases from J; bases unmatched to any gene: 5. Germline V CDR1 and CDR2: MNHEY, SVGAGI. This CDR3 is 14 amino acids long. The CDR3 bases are TGTGCCAGCAGTGAGAGGGACAGCAACTATGGCTACACCTTC. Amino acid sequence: CASSERDSNYGYTF.

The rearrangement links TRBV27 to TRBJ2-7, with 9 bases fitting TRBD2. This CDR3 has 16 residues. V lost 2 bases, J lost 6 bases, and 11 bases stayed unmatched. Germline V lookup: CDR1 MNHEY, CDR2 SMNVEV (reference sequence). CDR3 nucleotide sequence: TGTGCCAGCAGTTTAGGTTCGTATAGCGGGAGCGGCGAGCAGTACTTC. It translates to CASSLGSYSGSGEQYF.

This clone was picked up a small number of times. As DNA, the CDR3 is TGTGCCAGCAGCTGGGGGACTGTTTACGAGCAGTACTTC. Translation: CASSWGTVYEQYF. The V call is TRBV5-6, the J call TRBJ2-7; tentative D call: TRBD2 (6 bases). The V gene's germline CDR1 is SGHDT and CDR2 YYEEEE. Trimming pared 3 bases from V and 4 bases from J, leaving 11 bases between. The length of the CDR3 is 13 residues.

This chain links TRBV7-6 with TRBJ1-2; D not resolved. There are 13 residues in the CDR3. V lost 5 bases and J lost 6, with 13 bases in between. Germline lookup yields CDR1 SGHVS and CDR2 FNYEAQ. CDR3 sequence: CASSLGGPDGYTF. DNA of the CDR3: TGTGCCAGCAGCCTCGGAGGACCCGATGGCTACACCTTC.

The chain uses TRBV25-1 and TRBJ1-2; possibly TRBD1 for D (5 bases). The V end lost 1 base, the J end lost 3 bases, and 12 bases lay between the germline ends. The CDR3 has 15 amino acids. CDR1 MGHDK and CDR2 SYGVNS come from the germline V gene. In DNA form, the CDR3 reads TGTGCCAGCAGTGAATGGGGGGTTACTTACTATGGCTACACCTTC. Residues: CASSEWGVTYYGYTF.

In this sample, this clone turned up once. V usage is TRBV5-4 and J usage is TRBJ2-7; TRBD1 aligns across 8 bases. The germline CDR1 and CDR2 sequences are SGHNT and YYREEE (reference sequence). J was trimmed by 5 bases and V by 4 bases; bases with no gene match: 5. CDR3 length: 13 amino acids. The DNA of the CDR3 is TGTGCCAGCAGCACGACAGGGGCCCACGAGCAGTACTTC. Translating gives CASSTTGAHEQYF.

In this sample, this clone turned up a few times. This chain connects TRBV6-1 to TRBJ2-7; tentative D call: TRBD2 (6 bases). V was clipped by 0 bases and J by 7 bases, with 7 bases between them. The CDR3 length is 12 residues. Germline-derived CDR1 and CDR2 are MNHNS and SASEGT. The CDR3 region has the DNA TGTGCCAGCAGTGAAGCGCGGGGAGAGCAGTACTTC. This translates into CASSEARGEQYF.

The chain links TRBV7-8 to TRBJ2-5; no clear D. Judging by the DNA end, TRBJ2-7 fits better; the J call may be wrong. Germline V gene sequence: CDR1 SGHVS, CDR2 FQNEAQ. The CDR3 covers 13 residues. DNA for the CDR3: TGTGCCAGCAGCTACGAAAGCTCCTACGAGCAGTACTTC. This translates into CASSYESSYEQYF.

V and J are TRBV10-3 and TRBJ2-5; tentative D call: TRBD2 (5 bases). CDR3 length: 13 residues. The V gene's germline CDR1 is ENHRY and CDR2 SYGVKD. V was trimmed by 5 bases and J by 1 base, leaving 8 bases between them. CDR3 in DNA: TGTGCCATCAGTAAAGGGAGCCAAGAGACCCAGTACTTC. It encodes CAISKGSQETQYF.

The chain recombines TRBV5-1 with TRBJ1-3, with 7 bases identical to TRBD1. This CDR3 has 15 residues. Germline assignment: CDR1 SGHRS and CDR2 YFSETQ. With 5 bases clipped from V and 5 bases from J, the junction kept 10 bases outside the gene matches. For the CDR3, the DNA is TGCGCCAGCAGGTTTGGGACAGAGAACAGAAACACCATATATTTT. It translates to CASRFGTENRNTIYF. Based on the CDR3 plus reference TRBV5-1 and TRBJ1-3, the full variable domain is KAGVTQTPRYLIKTRGQQVTLSCSPISGHRSVSWYQQTPGQGLQFLFEYFSETQRNKGNFPGRFSGRQFSNSRSEMNVSTLELGDSALYLCASRFGTENRNTIYFGEGSWLTVV.

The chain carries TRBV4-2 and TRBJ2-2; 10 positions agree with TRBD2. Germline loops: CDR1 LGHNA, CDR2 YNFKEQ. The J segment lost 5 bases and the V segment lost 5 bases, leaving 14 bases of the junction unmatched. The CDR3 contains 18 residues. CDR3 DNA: TGTGCCAGCAGCACTCCTAGCGGGAGCGGCACCCAGACCGGGGAGCTGTTTTTT. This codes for CASSTPSGSGTQTGELFF.

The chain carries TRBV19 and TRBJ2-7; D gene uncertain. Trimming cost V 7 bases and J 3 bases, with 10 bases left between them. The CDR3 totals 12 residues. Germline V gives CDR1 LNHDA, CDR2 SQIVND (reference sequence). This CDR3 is CASKTDGYEQYF. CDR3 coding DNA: TGTGCCAGTAAAACTGATGGCTACGAGCAGTACTTC.

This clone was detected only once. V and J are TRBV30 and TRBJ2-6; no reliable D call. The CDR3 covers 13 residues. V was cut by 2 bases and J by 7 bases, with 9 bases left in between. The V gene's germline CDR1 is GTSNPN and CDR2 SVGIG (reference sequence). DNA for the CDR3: TGTGCCTGGAGTATAGCTGTAGCCAACGTCCTGACTTTC. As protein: CAWSIAVANVLTF. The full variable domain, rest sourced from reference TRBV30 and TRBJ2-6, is SQTIHQWPATLVQPVGSPLSLECTVEGTSNPNLYWYRQAAGRGLQLLFYSVGIGQISSEVPQNLSASRPQDRQFILSSKKLLLSDSGFYLCAWSIAVANVLTFGAGSRLTVL.

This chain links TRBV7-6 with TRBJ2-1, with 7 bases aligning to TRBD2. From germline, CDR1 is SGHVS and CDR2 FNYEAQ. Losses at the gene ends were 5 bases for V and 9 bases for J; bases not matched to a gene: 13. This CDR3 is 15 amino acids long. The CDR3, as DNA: TGTGCCAGCAGCGCCCAACCGACTAGCTTCGGTGAGCAGTTCTTC. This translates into CASSAQPTSFGEQFF.

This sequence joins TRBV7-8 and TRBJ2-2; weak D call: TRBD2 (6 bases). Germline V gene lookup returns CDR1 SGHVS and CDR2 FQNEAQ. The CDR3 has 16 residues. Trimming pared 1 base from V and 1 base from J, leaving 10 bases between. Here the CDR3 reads CASSLDVGGNTGELFF. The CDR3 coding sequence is TGTGCCAGCAGCTTAGACGTGGGAGGGAACACCGGGGAGCTGTTTTTT.